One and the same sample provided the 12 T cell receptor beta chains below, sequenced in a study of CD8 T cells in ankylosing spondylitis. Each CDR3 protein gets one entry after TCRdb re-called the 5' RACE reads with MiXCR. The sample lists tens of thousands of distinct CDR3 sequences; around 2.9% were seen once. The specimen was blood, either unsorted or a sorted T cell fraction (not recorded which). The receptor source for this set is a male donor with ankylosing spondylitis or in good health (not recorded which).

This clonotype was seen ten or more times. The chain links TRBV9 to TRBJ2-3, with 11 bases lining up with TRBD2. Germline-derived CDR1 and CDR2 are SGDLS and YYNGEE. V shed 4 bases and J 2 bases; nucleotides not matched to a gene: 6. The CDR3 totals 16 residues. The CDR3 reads CASSTRLAGFTDTQYF. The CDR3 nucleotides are TGTGCCAGCAGCACTCGACTAGCGGGGTTCACAGATACGCAGTATTTT.

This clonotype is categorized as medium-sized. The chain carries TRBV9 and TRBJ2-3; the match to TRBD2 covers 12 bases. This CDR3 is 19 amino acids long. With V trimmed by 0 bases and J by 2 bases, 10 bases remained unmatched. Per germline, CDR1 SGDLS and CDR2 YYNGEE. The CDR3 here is CASSVEPGGLAGSTDTQYF. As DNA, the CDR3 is TGTGCCAGCAGCGTAGAGCCGGGAGGACTAGCGGGATCCACAGATACGCAGTATTTT.

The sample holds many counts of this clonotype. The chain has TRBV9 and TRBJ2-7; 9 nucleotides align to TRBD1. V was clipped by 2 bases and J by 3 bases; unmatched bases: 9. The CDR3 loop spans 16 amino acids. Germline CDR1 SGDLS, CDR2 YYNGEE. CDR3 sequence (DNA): TGTGCCAGCAGCGTGTCGGGACAGGGTCCTCTCTACGAGCAGTACTTC. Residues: CASSVSGQGPLYEQYF.

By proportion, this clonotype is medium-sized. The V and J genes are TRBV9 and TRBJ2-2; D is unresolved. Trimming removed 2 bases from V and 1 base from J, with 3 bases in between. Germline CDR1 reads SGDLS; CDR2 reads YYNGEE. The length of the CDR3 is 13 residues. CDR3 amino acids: CASSVQNTGELFF. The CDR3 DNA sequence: TGTGCCAGCAGCGTCCAGAACACCGGGGAGCTGTTTTTT.

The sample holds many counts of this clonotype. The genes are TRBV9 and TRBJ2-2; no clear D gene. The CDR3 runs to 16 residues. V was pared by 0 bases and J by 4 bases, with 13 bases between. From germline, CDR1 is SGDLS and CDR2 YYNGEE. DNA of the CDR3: TGTGCCAGCAGCGTAGAGGCCGGTCCGACCACCGGGGAGCTGTTTTTT. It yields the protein CASSVEAGPTTGELFF.

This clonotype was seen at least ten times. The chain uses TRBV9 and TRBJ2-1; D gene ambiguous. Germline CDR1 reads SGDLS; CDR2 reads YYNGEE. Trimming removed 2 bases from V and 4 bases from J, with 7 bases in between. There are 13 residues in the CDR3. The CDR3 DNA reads TGTGCCAGCAGCGTGGCGGATTACAATGAGCAGTTCTTC. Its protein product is CASSVADYNEQFF.

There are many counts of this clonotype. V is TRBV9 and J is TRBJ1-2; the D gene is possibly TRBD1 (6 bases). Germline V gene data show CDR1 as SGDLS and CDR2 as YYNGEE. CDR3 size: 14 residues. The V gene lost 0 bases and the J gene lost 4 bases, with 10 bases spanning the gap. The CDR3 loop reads CASSVGEGGYGYTF. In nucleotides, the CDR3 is TGTGCCAGCAGCGTAGGTGAAGGGGGCTATGGCTACACCTTC.

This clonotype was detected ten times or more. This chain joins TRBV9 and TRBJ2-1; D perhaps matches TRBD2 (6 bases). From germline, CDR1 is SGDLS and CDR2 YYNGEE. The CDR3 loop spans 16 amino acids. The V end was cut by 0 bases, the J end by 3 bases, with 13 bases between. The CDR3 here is CASSVVSGGDYNEQFF. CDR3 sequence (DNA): TGTGCCAGCAGCGTAGTGTCTGGCGGGGACTACAATGAGCAGTTCTTC.

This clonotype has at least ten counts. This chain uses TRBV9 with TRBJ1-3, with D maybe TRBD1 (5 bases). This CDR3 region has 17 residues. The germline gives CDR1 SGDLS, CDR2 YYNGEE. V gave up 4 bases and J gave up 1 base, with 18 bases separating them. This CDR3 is CASSRQDSFVSGNTIYF. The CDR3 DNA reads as TGTGCCAGCAGCAGACAAGACAGTTTCGTTTCTGGAAACACCATATATTTT.

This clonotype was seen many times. The DNA for the CDR3 is TGTGCCAGCAGCGCAGATCAATACCCGAGAGGGGAGACCCAGTACTTC. This codes for CASSADQYPRGETQYF. This chain links TRBV9 with TRBJ2-5, with TRBD2 as a possible D gene (5 bases). The CDR3 is made up of 16 amino acids. Trimming pared 3 bases from V and 5 bases from J, leaving 20 bases between. The V gene's germline CDR1 is SGDLS and CDR2 YYNGEE. Full variable domain (outside the CDR3, taken from reference TRBV9 and TRBJ2-5): DSGVTQTPKHLITATGQRVTLRCSPRSGDLSVYWYQQSLDQGLQFLIQYYNGEERAKGNILERFSAQQFPDLHSELNLSSLELGDSALYFCASSADQYPRGETQYFGPGTRLLVL.

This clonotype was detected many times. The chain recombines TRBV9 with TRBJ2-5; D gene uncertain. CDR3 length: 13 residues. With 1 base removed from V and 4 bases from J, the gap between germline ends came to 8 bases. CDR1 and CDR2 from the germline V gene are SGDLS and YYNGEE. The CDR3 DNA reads TGTGCCAGCAGCGTACGGCCGGGAGAGACCCAGTACTTC. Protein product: CASSVRPGETQYF.

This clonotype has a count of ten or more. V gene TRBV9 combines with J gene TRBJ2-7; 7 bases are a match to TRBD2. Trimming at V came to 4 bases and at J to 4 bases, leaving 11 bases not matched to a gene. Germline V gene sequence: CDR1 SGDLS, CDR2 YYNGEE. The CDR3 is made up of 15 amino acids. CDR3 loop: CASSTGGDTGYEQYF. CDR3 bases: TGTGCCAGCAGCACGGGAGGAGATACGGGGTACGAGCAGTACTTC.